The sequence of this T cell receptor beta chain was determined in a study of human T cells and chemical hapten exposure. Study details: The variation in per-sample TCR yields arose mainly from small differences in pooled library volumes.

Time point given: healthy volunteer bleed at 2 weeks. It was unfractionated whole blood from which total RNA was extracted. This clonotype was counted at least ten times. V was pared by 6 bases and J by 5 bases, with 15 bases of the junction left unmatched. From germline, CDR1 is SQVTM and CDR2 ANQGSEA. The CDR3 runs to 16 residues. Each cDNA molecule in the library carried unique molecular identifiers. Source study methods: 95,638 TCRs per sample was the median, with a range of roughly 23,224 to 750,000. TCRdb re-derived calls from the RACE reads in MiXCR, one entry per CDR3 protein. These V and J calls originate from TCRdb's pipeline instead of the authors' own analysis. The data contain 35,000 to 50,000 distinct CDR3 sequences, about 4.5% of them singletons.

The clonotype was recovered from a female donor in good health. Some clones in this sample may be carry-over from other donors' samples. The chain combines TRBV29-1 with TRBJ2-5; 10 nucleotides align to TRBD1. Material: whole blood. The CDR3 DNA is TGCAGCGTGGGAGAACCCGGGACAGGGGACGGTGAGACCCAGTACTTC. Translated: CSVGEPGTGDGETQYF.